This T cell receptor beta chain was observed in a study of siplizumab effects on memory and regulatory T cells. Comments on this clone: Its antigen remains unknown.

Germline V CDR1 and CDR2: SGDLS, YYNGEE. The CDR3 spans 14 residues. Trimming took 0 bases from V and 9 from J, leaving 12 bases between them. The mixed lymphocyte reaction cells were held in coculture (37°C) for approximately six days. The assay was immunoSEQ multiplex PCR, and TCRdb's table has in-frame clones only and misses some. Of approximately 20,000 clones in the sample, roughly two fifths are singletons; the top ten hold about 5.7%. Study conclusions and caveats: Sequences below about 10^-5 frequency were poorly captured. As a result, only a minor fraction of alloreactive clones mapped to unstimulated subsets. Alloreactive sequences tracing back to unstimulated CD4+ memory cells were significantly reduced by siplizumab.

This receptor was identified in a human donor in good health; the cells came from an allogeneic mixed lymphocyte reaction. Some clones in this sample may be carry-over from other donors' samples. Sequenced material: CFSE-low (dividing) CD4+ T cells sorted from an allogeneic mixed lymphocyte reaction. This sequence joins TRBV9 and TRBJ2-2; D might be TRBD1 (6 bases). The CDR3 loop reads CASSVVGTSRELFF. In nucleotides, the CDR3 is TGTGCCAGCAGCGTAGTAGGGACAAGCCGGGAGCTGTTTTTT.